This TCR beta chain was captured by sequencing in a study of PD-1 blockade in classical Hodgkin lymphoma. Overall study findings and caveats: Patients who initiated nivolumab within 1 year of ASCT were excluded. Relapsed/refractory patients reportedly had the lowest baseline TCR diversity, below newly diagnosed patients, who were below healthy donors.

Notes on this clone: Its antigen is not known.

V gave up 7 bases and J gave up 5 bases, with 12 bases separating them. Germline V gives CDR1 MNHNS, CDR2 SASEGT. This CDR3 has 13 amino acids. Brentuximab vedotin exposure varied, and every patient relapsed after autologous stem cell transplantation. Profiled with immunoSEQ multiplex PCR; TCRdb holds only in-frame clones, not every one. The sample holds roughly 56,000 clones, 85% to 90% seen once. The V gene is TRBV6-1, the J gene TRBJ1-3; TRBD1 might be the D (5 bases). The source of this sequence is a human donor with classical Hodgkin lymphoma. This specimen was peripheral blood mononuclear cells (PBMCs), taken before the second cycle of nivolumab. Written as DNA, the CDR3 is TGTGCCAGCAATGGGGGAGGGCGAAACACCATATATTTT. Translation: CASNGGGRNTIYF.